This is a list of T cell receptor beta chains from one sample in a study of blood T cells in healthy people across ages. A single record per CDR3 protein comes from TCRdb applying MiXCR to the 5' RACE reads. Among about 1.6 million distinct CDR3 sequences listed, about 31% were seen once. Material for sequencing was blood. These receptors were taken from a woman in her 30s in good health. Both conserved end residues are part of each CDR3. A D gene is named only where the DNA matches it firmly. Some rows mark clone size as missing; the rest say once, few, many or name a class of expanded clone.

16	many	TRBV28	TRBJ2-5	TRBD2	TGTGCCAGCAGTTCGCCGACTACTAGCGGCCAAGAGACCCAGTACTTC	CASSSPTTSGQETQYF
12	few	TRBV10-2	TRBJ2-3	TRBD2	TGCGCCAGCGGGACTAGCGTGGATACGCAGTATTTT	CASGTSVDTQYF
19	NA	TRBV5-1	TRBJ2-5	TRBD1	TGCGCCAGCAACTTGGCCCCGCTTGGGCAGGGGGTAGAGGAAGAGACCCAGTACTTC	CASNLAPLGQGVEEETQYF
14	few	TRBV2	TRBJ2-3	NA	TGTGCCAACCCGACAGCCTCTAGCACAGATACGCAGTATTTT	CANPTASSTDTQYF
16	NA	TRBV7-9	TRBJ1-2	TRBD1	TGTGCCAGCAGCCCCGACAGGGGGAGTGCTAACTATGGCTACACCTTC	CASSPDRGSANYGYTF
15	once	TRBV14	TRBJ2-1	TRBD1	TGTACCAGCAGCCTCAGGGACAGGGGTAACAATGAGCAGTTCTTC	CTSSLRDRGNNEQFF
14	NA	TRBV20-1	TRBJ2-1	TRBD1	TGCAGCTCCACGACAGGGTATAGTACCAATGAGCAGTTCTTC	CSSTTGYSTNEQFF
15	few	TRBV5-1	TRBJ2-7	NA	TGCGCCAGCAGCTCCCTCGGGGACACTGCCTACGAGCAGTACTTC	CASSSLGDTAYEQYF
13	NA	TRBV2	TRBJ2-7	TRBD2	TGTGCCAGCAGTGAGGCGTTAGCGGGACTTTACTACTTC	CASSEALAGLYYF
16	few	TRBV4-1	TRBJ2-3	TRBD2	TGCGCCAGCAGCCCCGGGCAACTAGCGGTCACAGATACGCAGTATTTT	CASSPGQLAVTDTQYF